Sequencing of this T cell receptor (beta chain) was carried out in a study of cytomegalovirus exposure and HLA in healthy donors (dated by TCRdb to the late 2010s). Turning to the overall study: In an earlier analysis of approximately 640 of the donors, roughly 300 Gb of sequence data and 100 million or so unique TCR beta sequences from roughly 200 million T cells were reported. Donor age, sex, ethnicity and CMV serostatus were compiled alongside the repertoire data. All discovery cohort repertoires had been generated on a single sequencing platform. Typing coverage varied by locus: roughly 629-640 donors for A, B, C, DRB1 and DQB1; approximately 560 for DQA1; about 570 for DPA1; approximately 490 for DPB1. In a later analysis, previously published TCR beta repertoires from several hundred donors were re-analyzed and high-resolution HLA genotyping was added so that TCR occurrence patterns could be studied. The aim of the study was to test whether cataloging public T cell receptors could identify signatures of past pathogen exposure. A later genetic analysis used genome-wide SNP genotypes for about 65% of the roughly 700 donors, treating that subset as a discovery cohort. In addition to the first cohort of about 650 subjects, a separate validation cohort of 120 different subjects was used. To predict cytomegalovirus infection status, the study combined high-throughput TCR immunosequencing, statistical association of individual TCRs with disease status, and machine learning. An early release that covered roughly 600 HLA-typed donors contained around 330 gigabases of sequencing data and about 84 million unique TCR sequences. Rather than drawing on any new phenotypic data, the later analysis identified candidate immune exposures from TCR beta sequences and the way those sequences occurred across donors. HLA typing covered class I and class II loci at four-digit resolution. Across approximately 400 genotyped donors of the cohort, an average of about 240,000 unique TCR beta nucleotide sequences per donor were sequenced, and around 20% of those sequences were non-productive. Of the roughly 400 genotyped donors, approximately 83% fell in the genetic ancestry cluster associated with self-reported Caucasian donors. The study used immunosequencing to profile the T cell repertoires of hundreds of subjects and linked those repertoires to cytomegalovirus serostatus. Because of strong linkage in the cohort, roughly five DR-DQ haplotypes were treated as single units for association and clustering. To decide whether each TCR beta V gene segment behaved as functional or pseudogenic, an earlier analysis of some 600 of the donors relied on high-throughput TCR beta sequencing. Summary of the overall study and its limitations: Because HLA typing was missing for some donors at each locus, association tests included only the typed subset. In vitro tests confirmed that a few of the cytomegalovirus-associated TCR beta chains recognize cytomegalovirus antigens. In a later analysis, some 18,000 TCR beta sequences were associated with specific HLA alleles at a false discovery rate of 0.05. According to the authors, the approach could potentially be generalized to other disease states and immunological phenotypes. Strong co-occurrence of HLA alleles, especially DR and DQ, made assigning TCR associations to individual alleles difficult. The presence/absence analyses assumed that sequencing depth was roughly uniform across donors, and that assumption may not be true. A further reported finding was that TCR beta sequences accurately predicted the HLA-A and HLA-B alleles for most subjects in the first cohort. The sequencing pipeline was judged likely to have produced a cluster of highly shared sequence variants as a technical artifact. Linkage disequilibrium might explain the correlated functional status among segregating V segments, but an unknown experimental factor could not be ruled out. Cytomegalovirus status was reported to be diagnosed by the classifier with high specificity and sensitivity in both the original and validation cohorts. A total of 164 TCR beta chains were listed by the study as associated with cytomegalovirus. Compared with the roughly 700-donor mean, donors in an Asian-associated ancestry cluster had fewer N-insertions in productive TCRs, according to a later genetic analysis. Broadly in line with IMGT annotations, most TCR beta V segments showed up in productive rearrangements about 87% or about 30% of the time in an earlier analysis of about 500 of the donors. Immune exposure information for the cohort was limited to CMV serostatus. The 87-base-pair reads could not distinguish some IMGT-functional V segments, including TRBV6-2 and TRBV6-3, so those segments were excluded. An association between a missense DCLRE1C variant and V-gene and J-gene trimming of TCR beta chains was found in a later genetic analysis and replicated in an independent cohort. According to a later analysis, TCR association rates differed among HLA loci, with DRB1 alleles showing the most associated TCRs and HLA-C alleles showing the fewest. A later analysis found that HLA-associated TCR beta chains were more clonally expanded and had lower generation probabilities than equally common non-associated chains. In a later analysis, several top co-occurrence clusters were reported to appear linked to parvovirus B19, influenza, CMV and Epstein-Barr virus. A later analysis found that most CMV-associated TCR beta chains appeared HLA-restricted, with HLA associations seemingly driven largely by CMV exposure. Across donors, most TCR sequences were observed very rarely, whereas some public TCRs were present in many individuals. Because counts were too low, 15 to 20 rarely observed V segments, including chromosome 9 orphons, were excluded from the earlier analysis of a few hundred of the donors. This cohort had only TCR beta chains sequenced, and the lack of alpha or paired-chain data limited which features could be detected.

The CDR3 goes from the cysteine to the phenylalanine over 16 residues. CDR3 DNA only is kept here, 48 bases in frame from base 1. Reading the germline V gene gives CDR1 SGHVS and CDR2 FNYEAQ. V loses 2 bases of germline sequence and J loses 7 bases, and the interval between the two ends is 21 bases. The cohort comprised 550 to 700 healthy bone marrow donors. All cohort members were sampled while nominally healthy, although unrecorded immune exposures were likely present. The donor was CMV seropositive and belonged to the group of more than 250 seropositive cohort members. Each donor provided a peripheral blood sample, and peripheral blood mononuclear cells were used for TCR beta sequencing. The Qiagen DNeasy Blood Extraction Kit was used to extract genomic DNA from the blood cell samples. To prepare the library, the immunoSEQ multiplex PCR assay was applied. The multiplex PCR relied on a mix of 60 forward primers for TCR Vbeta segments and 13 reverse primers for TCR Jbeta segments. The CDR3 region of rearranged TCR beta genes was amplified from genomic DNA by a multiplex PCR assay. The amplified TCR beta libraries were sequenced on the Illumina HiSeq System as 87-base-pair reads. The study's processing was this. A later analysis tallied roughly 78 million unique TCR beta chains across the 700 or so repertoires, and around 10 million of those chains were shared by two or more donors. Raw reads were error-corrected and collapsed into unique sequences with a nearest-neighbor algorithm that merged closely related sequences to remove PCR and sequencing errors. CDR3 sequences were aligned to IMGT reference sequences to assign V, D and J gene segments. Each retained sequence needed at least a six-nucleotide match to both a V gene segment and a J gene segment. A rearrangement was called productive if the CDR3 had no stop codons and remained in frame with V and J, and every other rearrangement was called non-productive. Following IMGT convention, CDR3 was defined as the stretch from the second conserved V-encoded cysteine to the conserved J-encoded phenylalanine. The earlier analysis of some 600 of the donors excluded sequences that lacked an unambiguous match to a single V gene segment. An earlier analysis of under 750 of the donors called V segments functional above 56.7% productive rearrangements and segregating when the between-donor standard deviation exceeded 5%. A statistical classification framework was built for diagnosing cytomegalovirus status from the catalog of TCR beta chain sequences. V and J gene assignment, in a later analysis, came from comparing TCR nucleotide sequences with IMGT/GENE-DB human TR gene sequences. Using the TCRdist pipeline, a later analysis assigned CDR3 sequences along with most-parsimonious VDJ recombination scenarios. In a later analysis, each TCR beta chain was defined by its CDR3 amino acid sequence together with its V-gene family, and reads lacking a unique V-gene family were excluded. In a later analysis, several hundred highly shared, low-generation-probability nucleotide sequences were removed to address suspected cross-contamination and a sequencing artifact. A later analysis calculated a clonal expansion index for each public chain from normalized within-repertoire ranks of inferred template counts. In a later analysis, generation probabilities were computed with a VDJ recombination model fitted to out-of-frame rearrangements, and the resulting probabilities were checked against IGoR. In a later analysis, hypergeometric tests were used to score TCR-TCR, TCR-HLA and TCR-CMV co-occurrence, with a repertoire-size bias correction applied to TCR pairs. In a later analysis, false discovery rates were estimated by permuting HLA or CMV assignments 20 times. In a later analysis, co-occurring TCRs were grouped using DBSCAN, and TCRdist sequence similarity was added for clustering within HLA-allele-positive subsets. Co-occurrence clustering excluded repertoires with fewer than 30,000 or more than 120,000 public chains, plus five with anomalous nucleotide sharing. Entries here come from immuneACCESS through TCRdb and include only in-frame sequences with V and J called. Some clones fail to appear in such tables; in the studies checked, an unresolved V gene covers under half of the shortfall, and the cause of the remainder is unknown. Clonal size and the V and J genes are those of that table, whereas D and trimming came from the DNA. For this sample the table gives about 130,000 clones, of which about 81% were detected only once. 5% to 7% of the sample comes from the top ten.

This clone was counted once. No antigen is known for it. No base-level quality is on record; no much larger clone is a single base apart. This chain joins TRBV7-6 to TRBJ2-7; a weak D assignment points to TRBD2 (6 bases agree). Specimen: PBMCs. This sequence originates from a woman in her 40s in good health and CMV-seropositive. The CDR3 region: CASSLLFTGENSEQYF. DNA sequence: TGTGCCAGCAGCTTACTATTTACGGGAGAGAATTCGGAGCAGTACTTC.